A selection of T cell receptor beta chains follows, all from one sample in a study of blood T cell repertoires in COVID-19. TCRdb's table, derived via immunoSEQ multiplex PCR, lists solely in-frame clones and lacks some. The table lists 25,000 to 35,000 clones, more than 80% of them singletons, with 7% to 7.5% in the top ten. The specimen sequenced was peripheral blood. The receptors derive from a human donor in a cohort sampled during active COVID-19. Both conserved end residues are part of each CDR3. Each record gives: J gene, V gene, D gene, clone size, CDR3 DNA, CDR3 protein. D genes are given only for firm matches. Clone size is given for some rows only: seen once, a few or many times, or a class if the clone is expanded.

>TRBJ2-2|TRBV6-5|TRBD2|-
TGTGCCAGCAGTTACACCGGGGGGGGCAACACCGGGGAGCTGTTTTTT
CASSYTGGGNTGELFF
>TRBJ2-1|TRBV5-1|-|medium-sized
TGCGCCAGCAGCGCCCGACAGTCTTCCTACAATGAGCAGTTCTTC
CASSARQSSYNEQFF
>TRBJ2-7|TRBV3-1/TRBV3-2|-|-
TGTGCCAGCAGCCAAAGAGACATCACCTACGAGCAGTACTTC
CASSQRDITYEQYF
>TRBJ2-3|TRBV10-2|-|-
TGCGCCAGCAGTCGGCAGGGGTCATATACGCAGTATTTT
CASSRQGSYTQYF
>TRBJ2-1|TRBV10-3|TRBD2|-
TGTGCCATCAGTGAGGCTAGCGGGAGGGCAAATGAGCAGTTCTTC
CAISEASGRANEQFF
>TRBJ2-7|TRBV6-5|-|-
TGTGCCAGCAGTTACTTGTCGGAGGGAAAAGAGCAGTACTTC
CASSYLSEGKEQYF
>TRBJ1-3|TRBV10-1|-|-
TGCGCCAGCAGTGCAGGGGAAGCTGGAAACACCATATATTTT
CASSAGEAGNTIYF
>TRBJ2-7|TRBV5-1|TRBD2|-
TGCGCCAGCAGTTCGGGGACTAGCGGTTCCTACGAGCAGTACTTC
CASSSGTSGSYEQYF
>TRBJ2-1|TRBV18|TRBD2|-
TGTGCCAGCTCACCCCGAACTAGCGGGGTACATGAGCAGTTCTTC
CASSPRTSGVHEQFF
>TRBJ1-1|TRBV5-1|TRBD1|-
TGCGCCAGCAGCAAGGGACAGGTGAACACTGAAGCTTTCTTT
CASSKGQVNTEAFF
>TRBJ2-7|TRBV30|-|-
TGTGCCTGGGGCGACGGGGTTGGCTACGAGCAGTACTTC
CAWGDGVGYEQYF
>TRBJ2-7|TRBV5-6|-|-
TGTGCCAGCAGCTCTACAGGATCCTACGAGCAGTACTTC
CASSSTGSYEQYF
>TRBJ2-2|TRBV5-1|-|-
TGCGCCAGCAGCTCGGGGAGTCTGACGAACACCGGGGAGCTGTTTTTT
CASSSGSLTNTGELFF
>TRBJ2-1|TRBV6-5|TRBD2|-
TGTGCCAGCAGTTACGTCTCTAGCGGTCCCAATGAGCAGTTCTTC
CASSYVSSGPNEQFF
>TRBJ1-1|TRBV7-9|-|-
TGTGCCAGCAGCCCCATCAGGGGTTACACTGAAGCTTTCTTT
CASSPIRGYTEAFF
>TRBJ1-1|TRBV18|TRBD1|few
TGTGCCAGCTCACCACCTCGGGGGACAGGGACCGCTGAAGCTTTCTTT
CASSPPRGTGTAEAFF
>TRBJ1-2|TRBV7-9|-|-
TGTGCCAGCAGCAAACTAGGGGGGGCTGGTACCTATGGCTACACCTTC
CASSKLGGAGTYGYTF
>TRBJ2-7|TRBV7-8|TRBD1|-
TGTGCCAGCAGCTTAACGGCGGGACAGGGGATCTACGAGCAGTACTTC
CASSLTAGQGIYEQYF
>TRBJ2-2|TRBV5-1|-|once
TGCGCCAGCAGCTGGTCGGTCGGGGGTGGAACCGGGGAGCTGTTTTTT
CASSWSVGGGTGELFF
>TRBJ1-2|TRBV2|-|-
TGTGCCAGCAACGCCAGGCTGCTCGTGTATGGCTACACCTTC
CASNARLLVYGYTF
>TRBJ2-1|TRBV28|-|-
TGTGCCAGCAGCTGGACGGAGGGCCGTTACGTGGAGCAGTTCTTC
CASSWTEGRYVEQFF
>TRBJ2-5|TRBV28|-|once
TGTGCCAGCGCCCCGTTGGAGGAACAAGAGACCCAGTACTTC
CASAPLEEQETQYF
>TRBJ1-3|TRBV5-1|TRBD1|-
TGCGCCAGCAGCCCCCCCGGGGACAGGACTGGAAACACCATATATTTT
CASSPPGDRTGNTIYF
>TRBJ2-2|TRBV11-3|TRBD1|-
TGTGCCAGCAGCTCCACCTACGGGACAGCGAACACCGGGGAGCTGTTTTTT
CASSSTYGTANTGELFF
>TRBJ2-7|TRBV9|-|-
TGTGCCAGCAGCGTAGACCTAGTCTCCTACGAGCAGTACTTC
CASSVDLVSYEQYF
>TRBJ2-3|TRBV19|-|-
TGTGCCAGTAGTCAGAGGGGGACAAGCACAGATACGCAGTATTTT
CASSQRGTSTDTQYF
>TRBJ2-2|TRBV6-6|TRBD2|-
TGTGCCAGCAGTCGCAGGACTAGCGGGAGGGCCACCACCGGGGAGCTGTTTTTT
CASSRRTSGRATTGELFF
>TRBJ2-3|TRBV27|-|-
TGTGCCAGCAGTCCCTTCGAGAAAGATACGCAGTATTTT
CASSPFEKDTQYF
>TRBJ1-1|TRBV30|TRBD1|-
TGTGCCTGGTCCCAGGGGGCGTACACTGAAGCTTTCTTT
CAWSQGAYTEAFF
>TRBJ2-7|TRBV5-4|TRBD2|-
TGTGCCAGCAGTTTAGCGGGAGGGCTCTACGAGCAGTACTTC
CASSLAGGLYEQYF
>TRBJ2-5|TRBV30|TRBD2|-
TGTGCCTGGAGCGCACAACTTAGCGGGGGGCAAGAGACCCAGTACTTC
CAWSAQLSGGQETQYF
>TRBJ2-5|TRBV4-1|-|-
TGCGCCAGCAGGAGAGAGGGGGAAGAGACCCAGTACTTC
CASRREGEETQYF
>TRBJ1-1|TRBV12-3/TRBV12-4|-|-
TGTGCCAGCAGCAGACTGATGAACACTGAAGCTTTCTTT
CASSRLMNTEAFF
>TRBJ2-7|TRBV5-4|TRBD1|-
TGTGCCAGCAGCTGGGACCTCCGGGGACAGGGGTCCTACGAGCAGTACTTC
CASSWDLRGQGSYEQYF
>TRBJ2-5|TRBV12-3/TRBV12-4|-|-
TGTGCCAGCAGTTTAAGCAACAGAGAGACCCAGTACTTC
CASSLSNRETQYF
>TRBJ2-7|TRBV6-6|TRBD1|-
TGTGCCAGCAGTTCCACCTCGACAGGGTCTGGGGAGCAGTACTTC
CASSSTSTGSGEQYF
>TRBJ1-2|TRBV6-5|TRBD1|-
TGTGCCAGCAGTTCTGGACAGGGACGAGGACCGGACTTC
CASSSGQGRGPDF
>TRBJ1-5|TRBV28|TRBD1|-
TGTGCCAGCAGTTTTGGGGCAGGGGGGAGCAATCAGCCCCAGCATTTT
CASSFGAGGSNQPQHF
>TRBJ2-5|TRBV6-2/TRBV6-3|TRBD2|-
TGTGCCAGCAGCGAACTCGTATTAGCGGGGGGGGAGACCCAGTACTTC
CASSELVLAGGETQYF
>TRBJ2-7|TRBV6-5|TRBD2|-
TGTGCCAGCAGACCACCGGGGAGGGTCTACTTCCAGTACTTC
CASRPPGRVYFQYF
>TRBJ2-3|TRBV5-1|-|-
TGCGCCAGCAGCTTGTTGTCCCGGGACTTAACAGATACGCAGTATTTT
CASSLLSRDLTDTQYF
>TRBJ1-2|TRBV12-3/TRBV12-4|-|-
TGTGCCAGCAACGGCGAGGGTCGTGGCTACACCTTC
CASNGEGRGYTF
>TRBJ2-7|TRBV20-1|-|few
TGCAGTGCTAGTCGCCTCGACACCTACGAGCAGTACTTC
CSASRLDTYEQYF
>TRBJ2-2|TRBV7-3|TRBD1|-
TGTGCCAGCAGCTCCGGGACAGGGGCGACCTCGGGCACCGGGGAGCTGTTTTTT
CASSSGTGATSGTGELFF
>TRBJ1-3|TRBV5-5|-|-
TGTGCCAGCAGCTTGGGCCCGCTGTCGGACACCATATATTTT
CASSLGPLSDTIYF
>TRBJ1-1|TRBV7-2|-|-
TGTGCCAGCAGCCCCCTGGGGGGGAACACTGAAGCTTTCTTT
CASSPLGGNTEAFF